This T cell receptor (beta chain) derives from a study of blood T cell repertoires in COVID-19. Libraries were prepared by immunoSEQ multiplex PCR; TCRdb keeps only in-frame clonotypes and omits some of them. Here the sample spans 300,000 to 400,000 clones, 88% being singletons. The germline CDR1 and CDR2 sequences are SGHTA and FQGTGA. The CDR3 extends over 13 amino acids. Trimming removed 2 bases from V and 12 bases from J, with 11 bases in between. This clonotype was obtained from a woman aged 25 to 39 with COVID-19, enrolled during active disease. The J gene is TRBJ1-6, the V gene TRBV7-3; D call uncertain. Sequencing was done on a sample of peripheral blood. The CDR3 sequence: CASSLAVRGPLHF. CDR3 coding DNA: TGTGCCAGCAGCTTAGCAGTCCGGGGACCCCTCCACTTT.